A single sample gave rise to the 13 T cell receptor beta chains below, sequenced in a study of graft-versus-host responses after intestinal transplantation. The protocol was immunoSEQ multiplex PCR, while the TCRdb copy is restricted to in-frame clones and leaves out a portion. Of tens of thousands of clones in the sample, 90% to 95% were seen once. These receptors' targets are unknown. The sample was unstimulated CD4+ T cells sorted from spleen or lymph node cells, taken before intestinal transplant. The receptors were sampled from a human donor who received an intestinal transplant.

This chain connects TRBV19 to TRBJ2-7; D remains unclear. The V gene lost 2 bases and the J gene lost 2 bases, with 16 bases spanning the gap. Germline V CDR1 and CDR2: LNHDA, SQIVND (reference sequence). This CDR3 comprises 16 residues. CDR3 region: CASSIRSGWNTYEQYF. The CDR3 DNA sequence: TGTGCCAGTAGTATACGCTCGGGTTGGAACACCTACGAGCAGTACTTC.

The chain links TRBV7-6 to TRBJ1-1; TRBD1 might be the D (6 bases). Germline CDR1 is SGHVS and CDR2 is FNYEAQ. This CDR3 contains 15 residues. V was cut by 5 bases and J by 3 bases, with 16 bases left in between. The CDR3 DNA sequence: TGTGCCAGCAGCCCCCTACAGGGTAGTCACACTGAAGCTTTCTTT. The encoded protein is CASSPLQGSHTEAFF.

This clone came up a few times. V gene TRBV5-6 combines with J gene TRBJ1-1; no clear D gene. V was cut by 1 base and J by 2 bases, with 12 bases left in between. Per the germline V gene, CDR1 is SGHDT and CDR2 is YYEEEE. CDR3 length equals 15 residues. CDR3: CASSLWASSNTEAFF. CDR3 nucleotides: TGTGCCAGCAGCTTGTGGGCCTCCTCCAACACTGAAGCTTTCTTT.

This clone showed up just once. The V gene is TRBV11-2, the J gene TRBJ1-1; tentative D call: TRBD1 (5 bases). CDR1 SGHAT and CDR2 FQNNGV come from the germline V gene. CDR3 length: 16 residues. V lost 1 base and J 3 bases, leaving 15 bases between the germline ends. The CDR3 sequence is CASSLGAGWLHTEAFF. CDR3 DNA: TGTGCCAGCAGCTTAGGGGCAGGGTGGCTGCACACTGAAGCTTTCTTT.

V gene TRBV5-1 combines with J gene TRBJ2-3, with D perhaps matching TRBD1 (5 bases). V was clipped by 0 bases and J by 0 bases, with 8 bases between them. This CDR3 comprises 15 residues. Germline CDR1 reads SGHRS; CDR2 reads YFSETQ. CDR3 loop: CASSLGQGSTDTQYF. For the CDR3, the DNA is TGCGCCAGCAGCTTGGGCCAGGGTAGCACAGATACGCAGTATTTT.

This chain joins TRBV6-4 and TRBJ2-1; TRBD1 aligns across 10 bases. The CDR3 has 15 residues. The junction had 17 bases not matched to a gene; V was cut back by 6 bases and J by 15 bases. The germline V gene has CDR1 MRHNA and CDR2 SNTAGT. CDR3 in DNA: TGTGCCAGCAGCTTCAGCGGGACAGGGGTTTGGAAACGGTTCTTC. This gives the protein CASSFSGTGVWKRFF.

The chain recombines TRBV5-4 with TRBJ2-1, with 12 bases that match TRBD1. The ends lost 0 bases at V and 9 bases at J; junction bases unmatched: 4. Looked up from germline, CDR1 is SGHNT and CDR2 is YYREEE (reference sequence). The CDR3 is 15 residues long. The CDR3 region has the DNA TGTGCCAGCAGCTTGGATGGGACAGGGGGCGGTGAGCAGTTCTTC. It yields the protein CASSLDGTGGGEQFF.

This chain connects TRBV19 to TRBJ1-1; tentatively, D is TRBD1 (5 bases). Trimming removed 5 bases from V and 0 bases from J, with 16 bases in between. This CDR3 spans 16 amino acids. The germline CDR1 and CDR2 sequences are LNHDA and SQIVND (reference sequence). The CDR3 bases are TGTGCCAGTAGTGCCGACAGACCCCTAGTGAACACTGAAGCTTTCTTT. It encodes CASSADRPLVNTEAFF.

The rearrangement joins TRBV10-1 to TRBJ1-1; 7 positions agree with TRBD1. Germline CDR1 and CDR2: WNHNN and SYGVQD (reference sequence). Unmatched junction bases numbered 8, after V lost 8 bases and J lost 5 bases. The CDR3 totals 13 residues. The DNA for the CDR3 is TGCGCCAGCCGACAGGGTCTATTAACTGAAGCTTTCTTT. Translated, it gives CASRQGLLTEAFF.

Only one count was recorded for this clone. The chain recombines TRBV19 with TRBJ1-1, with D hard to call. The CDR3 extends over 14 amino acids. V was shortened by 6 bases and J by 0 bases, with 11 bases between the two germline ends. The V gene's germline CDR1 is LNHDA and CDR2 SQIVND (reference sequence). In DNA form, the CDR3 reads TGTGCCAGTAGCAACAGTAGAGTGAACACTGAAGCTTTCTTT. Translation: CASSNSRVNTEAFF.

V usage is TRBV5-6 and J usage is TRBJ2-7; a possible D gene is TRBD1 (5 bases). Trimming took off 5 bases at V and 5 bases at J, with 26 bases between the two ends. The length of the CDR3 is 17 residues. Germline V gives CDR1 SGHDT, CDR2 YYEEEE. The CDR3 DNA sequence: TGTGCCAGCAGTCCCAACTTCAGGGCAGGCTTTACCCACGAGCAGTACTTC. Translation gives CASSPNFRAGFTHEQYF.

The chain couples TRBV6-5 to TRBJ1-2; 7 bases map to TRBD1. Germline V gives CDR1 MNHEY, CDR2 SVGAGI. This CDR3 has 15 amino acids. V trimming: 4 bases; J trimming: 3 bases; junction bases outside the gene matches: 8. CDR3 in DNA: TGTGCCAGCAGTTCAACCCCGACAGGGTACTATGGCTACACCTTC. Amino acids: CASSSTPTGYYGYTF.

This chain joins TRBV10-1 and TRBJ2-3; a weak D match, TRBD2 (7 bases). V was trimmed by 7 bases and J by 11 bases, leaving 16 bases between them. The CDR3 loop spans 12 amino acids. CDR1 and CDR2 (germline): WNHNN, SYGVQD (reference sequence). This CDR3 is CASIKGGGKQYF. The CDR3 DNA reads as TGCGCCAGCATTAAAGGGGGGGGTAAGCAGTATTTT.